Sequencing of this T cell receptor (beta chain) was carried out in a study of coeliac disease. About the research overall: Coeliac patients had newly diagnosed active disease, refractory type I disease, or gluten-free diet control.

Per germline, CDR1 SGHRS and CDR2 YFSETQ. CDR3 length: 15 amino acids. V was trimmed by 5 bases and J by 2 bases, leaving 11 bases between them. Data came from immunoSEQ multiplex PCR; TCRdb stores just in-frame clones and leaves some out. This table has roughly 5,200 clones, roughly 79% appearing once. The clonotype comes from a woman younger than 35 with active celiac disease. Input material: lamina propria lymphocytes from the gut. This rearrangement joins TRBV5-1 to TRBJ2-6, with D possibly TRBD1 on 6 matching bases. Here the CDR3 reads CASRGAAPGANVLTF. In nucleotides, the CDR3 is TGCGCCAGCAGGGGGGCGGCGCCTGGGGCCAACGTCCTGACTTTC.